This T cell receptor beta chain comes out of a study of control samples from healthy donors and cancer patients. Per the germline V gene, CDR1 is GTSNPN and CDR2 is SVGIG (reference sequence). CDR3 size: 15 residues. V was cut by 0 bases and J by 9 bases, with 20 bases left in between. Clones were read by immunoSEQ multiplex PCR, and TCRdb kept only the in-frame ones, dropping some. The sample lists fewer than 200,000 clones, around nine tenths occurring once. This sequence was found in a woman aged 30 to 39 in good health. This chain joins TRBV30 and TRBJ2-5; the D gene is possibly TRBD1 (5 bases). Sequencing was done on a sample of blood. The CDR3 here is CAWSVSSRSQGAQYF. The CDR3, as DNA: TGTGCCTGGAGTGTATCCTCCAGGTCCCAAGGGGCCCAGTACTTC.